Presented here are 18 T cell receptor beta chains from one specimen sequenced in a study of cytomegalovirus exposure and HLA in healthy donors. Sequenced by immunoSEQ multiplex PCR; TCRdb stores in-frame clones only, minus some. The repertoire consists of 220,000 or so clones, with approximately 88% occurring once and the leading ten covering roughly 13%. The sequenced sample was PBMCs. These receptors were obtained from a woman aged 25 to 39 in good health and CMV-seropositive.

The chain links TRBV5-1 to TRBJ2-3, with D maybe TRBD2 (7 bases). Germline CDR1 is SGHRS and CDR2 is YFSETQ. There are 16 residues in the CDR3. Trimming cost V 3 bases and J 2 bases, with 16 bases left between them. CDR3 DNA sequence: TGCGCCAGCAGCTGGGGGGGCGGGCCTTACACAGATACGCAGTATTTT. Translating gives CASSWGGGPYTDTQYF.

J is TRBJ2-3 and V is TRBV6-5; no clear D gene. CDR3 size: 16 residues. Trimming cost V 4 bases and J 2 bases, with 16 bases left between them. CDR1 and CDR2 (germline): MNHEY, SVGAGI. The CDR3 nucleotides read TGTGCCAGCAGTTTGGGTATTAGTCTTTCCACAGATACGCAGTATTTT. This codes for CASSLGISLSTDTQYF.

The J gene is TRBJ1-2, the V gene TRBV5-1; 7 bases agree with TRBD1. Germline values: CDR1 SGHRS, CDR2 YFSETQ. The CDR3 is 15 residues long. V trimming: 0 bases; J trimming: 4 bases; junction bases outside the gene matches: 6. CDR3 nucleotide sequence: TGCGCCAGCAGCTTGGATGCAGGGGGACTCTATGGCTACACCTTC. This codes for CASSLDAGGLYGYTF.

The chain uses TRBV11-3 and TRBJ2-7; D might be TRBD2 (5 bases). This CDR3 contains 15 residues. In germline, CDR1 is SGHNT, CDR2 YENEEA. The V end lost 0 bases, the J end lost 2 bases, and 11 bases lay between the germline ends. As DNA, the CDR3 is TGTGCCAGCAGCTTAGATGGAGAGCGGACCTACGAGCAGTACTTC. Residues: CASSLDGERTYEQYF.

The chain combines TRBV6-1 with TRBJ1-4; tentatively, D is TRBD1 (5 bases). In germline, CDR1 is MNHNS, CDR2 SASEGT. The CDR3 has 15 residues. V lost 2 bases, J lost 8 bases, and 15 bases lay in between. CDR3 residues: CASSENGRGAEKLFF. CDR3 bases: TGTGCCAGCAGTGAAAATGGTAGGGGAGCCGAAAAACTGTTTTTT.

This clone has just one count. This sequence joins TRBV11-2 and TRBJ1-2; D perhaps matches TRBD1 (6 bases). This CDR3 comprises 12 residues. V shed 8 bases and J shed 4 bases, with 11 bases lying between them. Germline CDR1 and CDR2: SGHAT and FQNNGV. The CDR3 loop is CASGAGVYGYTF. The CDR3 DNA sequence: TGTGCCAGCGGAGCAGGGGTCTATGGCTACACCTTC. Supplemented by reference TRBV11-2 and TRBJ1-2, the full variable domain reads EAGVAQSPRYKIIEKRQSVAFWCNPISGHATLYWYQQILGQGPKLLIQFQNNGVVDDSQLPKDRFSAERLKGVDSTLKIQPAKLEDSAVYLCASGAGVYGYTFGSGTRLTVV.

Here the CDR3 DNA reads TGTGCCAGTTCCAGACTAGCTGAGACCGGGGAGCTGTTTTTT. It yields the protein CASSRLAETGELFF. This chain connects TRBV28 to TRBJ2-2; 7 bases agree with TRBD2. V shed 9 bases, J shed 5 bases, and the junction held 9 bases outside the gene matches. Germline values: CDR1 MDHEN, CDR2 SYDVKM. The CDR3 consists of 14 residues.

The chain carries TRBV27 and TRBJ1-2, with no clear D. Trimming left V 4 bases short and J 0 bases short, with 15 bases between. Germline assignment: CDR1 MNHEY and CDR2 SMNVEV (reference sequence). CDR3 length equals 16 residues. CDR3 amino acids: CASSSWGSGANYGYTF. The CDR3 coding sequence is TGTGCCAGCAGTTCTTGGGGAAGCGGGGCTAACTATGGCTACACCTTC.

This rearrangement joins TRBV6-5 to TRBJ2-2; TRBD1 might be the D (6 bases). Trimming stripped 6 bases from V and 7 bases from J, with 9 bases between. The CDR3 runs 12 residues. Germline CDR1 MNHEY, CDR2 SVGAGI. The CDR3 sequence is CASSRQVGELFF. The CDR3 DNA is TGTGCCAGCAGCCGACAGGTCGGGGAGCTGTTTTTT.

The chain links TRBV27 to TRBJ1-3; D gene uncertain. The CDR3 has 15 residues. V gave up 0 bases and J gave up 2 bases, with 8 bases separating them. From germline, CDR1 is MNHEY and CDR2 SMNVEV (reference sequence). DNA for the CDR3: TGTGCCAGCAGTTTATCTCGCAAGGCTGGAAACACCATATATTTT. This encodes CASSLSRKAGNTIYF.

The CDR3 DNA sequence: TGTGCCAGCAACATCCCTCGTGGAGGGGGGAACACTGAAGCTTTCTTT. Translation gives CASNIPRGGGNTEAFF. The chain employs TRBV2 and TRBJ1-1, with TRBD1 as a possible D gene (6 bases). Germline V gene sequence: CDR1 SNHLY, CDR2 FYNNEI. V lost 7 bases to trimming and J lost 1 base, with 19 bases between them. The CDR3 extends over 16 amino acids.

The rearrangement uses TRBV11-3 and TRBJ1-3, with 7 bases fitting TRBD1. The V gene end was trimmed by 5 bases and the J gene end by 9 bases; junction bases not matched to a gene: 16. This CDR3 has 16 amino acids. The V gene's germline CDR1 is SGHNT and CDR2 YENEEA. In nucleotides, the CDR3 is TGTGCCAGCAGCGTTCGGACAGGTCTTGTTGTCGGCACCATATATTTT. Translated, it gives CASSVRTGLVVGTIYF.

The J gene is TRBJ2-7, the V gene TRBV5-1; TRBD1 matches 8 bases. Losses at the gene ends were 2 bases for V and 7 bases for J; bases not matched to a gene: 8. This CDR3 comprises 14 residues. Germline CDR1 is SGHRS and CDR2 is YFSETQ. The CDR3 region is CASSLGQGAEEQYF. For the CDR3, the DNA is TGCGCCAGCAGCTTAGGGCAGGGGGCAGAAGAGCAGTACTTC.

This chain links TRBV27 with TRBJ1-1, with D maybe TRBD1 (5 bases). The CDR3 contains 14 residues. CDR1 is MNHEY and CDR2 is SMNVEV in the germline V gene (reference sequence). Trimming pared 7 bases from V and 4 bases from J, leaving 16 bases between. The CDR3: CASTRGTGGTEAFF. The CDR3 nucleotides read TGTGCCAGCACTCGAGGAACTGGGGGCACTGAAGCTTTCTTT.

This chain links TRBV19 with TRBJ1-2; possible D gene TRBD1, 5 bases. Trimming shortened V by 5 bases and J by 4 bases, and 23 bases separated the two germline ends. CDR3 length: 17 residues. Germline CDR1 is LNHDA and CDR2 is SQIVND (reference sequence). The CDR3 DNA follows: TGTGCCAGTAGTTTGGCTATCCGGGGCACCTCTTCCTATGGCTACACCTTC. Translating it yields CASSLAIRGTSSYGYTF.

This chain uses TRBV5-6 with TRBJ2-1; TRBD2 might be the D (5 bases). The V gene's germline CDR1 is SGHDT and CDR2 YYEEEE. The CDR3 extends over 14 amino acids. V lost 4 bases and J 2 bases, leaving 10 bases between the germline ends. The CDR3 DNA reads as TGTGCCAGCAGCCTTGGGAGTACCTACAATGAGCAGTTCTTC. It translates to CASSLGSTYNEQFF.

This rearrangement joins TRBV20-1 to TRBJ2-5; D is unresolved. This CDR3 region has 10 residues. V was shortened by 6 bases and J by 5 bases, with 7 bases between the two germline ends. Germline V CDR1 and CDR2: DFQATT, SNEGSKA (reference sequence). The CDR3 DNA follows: TGCAGTGCAGGGTTGGAGACCCAGTACTTC. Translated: CSAGLETQYF.

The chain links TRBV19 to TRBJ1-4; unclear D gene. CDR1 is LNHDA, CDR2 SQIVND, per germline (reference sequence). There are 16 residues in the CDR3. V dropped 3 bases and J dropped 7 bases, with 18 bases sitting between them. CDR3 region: CASSIEVTRFGEKLFF. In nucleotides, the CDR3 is TGTGCCAGTAGTATTGAGGTGACCAGGTTTGGTGAAAAACTGTTTTTT. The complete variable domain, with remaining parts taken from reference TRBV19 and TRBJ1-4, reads DGGITQSPKYLFRKEGQNVTLSCEQNLNHDAMYWYRQDPGQGLRLIYYSQIVNDFQKGDIAEGYSVSREKKESFPLTVTSAQKNPTAFYLCASSIEVTRFGEKLFFGSGTQLSVL.